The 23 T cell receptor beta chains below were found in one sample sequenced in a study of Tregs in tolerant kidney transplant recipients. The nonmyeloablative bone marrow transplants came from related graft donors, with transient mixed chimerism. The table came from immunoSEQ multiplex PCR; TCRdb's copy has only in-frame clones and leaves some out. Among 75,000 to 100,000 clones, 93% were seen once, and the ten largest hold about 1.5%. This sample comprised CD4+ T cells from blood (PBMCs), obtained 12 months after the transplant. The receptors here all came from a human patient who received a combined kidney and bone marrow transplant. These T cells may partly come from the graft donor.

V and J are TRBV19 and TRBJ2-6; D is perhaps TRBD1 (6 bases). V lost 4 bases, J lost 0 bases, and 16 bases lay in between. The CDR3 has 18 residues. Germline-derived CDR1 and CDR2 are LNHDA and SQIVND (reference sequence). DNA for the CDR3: TGTGCCAGTAGTACTATCACAGGGCCGATCTCTGGGGCCAACGTCCTGACTTTC. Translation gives CASSTITGPISGANVLTF.

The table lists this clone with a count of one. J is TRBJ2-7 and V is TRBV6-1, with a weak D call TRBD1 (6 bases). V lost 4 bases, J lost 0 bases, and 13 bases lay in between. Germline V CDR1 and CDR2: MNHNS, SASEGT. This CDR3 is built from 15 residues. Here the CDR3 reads CASSAGDTYSYEQYF. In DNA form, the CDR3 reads TGTGCCAGCAGTGCCGGGGACACCTACTCCTACGAGCAGTACTTC.

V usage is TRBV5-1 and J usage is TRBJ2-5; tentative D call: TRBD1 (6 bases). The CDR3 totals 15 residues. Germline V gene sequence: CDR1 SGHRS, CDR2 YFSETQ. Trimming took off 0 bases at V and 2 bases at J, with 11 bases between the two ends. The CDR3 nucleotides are TGCGCCAGCAGCTTGGTGGCAGGGGTTCAAGAGACCCAGTACTTC. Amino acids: CASSLVAGVQETQYF.

The CDR3 nucleotides read TGTGCCAGCAGGCCCGGGACACTGAACACTGAAGCTTTCTTT. Translated, it gives CASRPGTLNTEAFF. The chain links TRBV28 to TRBJ1-1, with D perhaps TRBD1 (6 bases). Germline-derived CDR1 and CDR2 are MDHEN and SYDVKM. The CDR3 covers 14 residues. V lost 6 bases and J 0 bases, leaving 11 bases between the germline ends.

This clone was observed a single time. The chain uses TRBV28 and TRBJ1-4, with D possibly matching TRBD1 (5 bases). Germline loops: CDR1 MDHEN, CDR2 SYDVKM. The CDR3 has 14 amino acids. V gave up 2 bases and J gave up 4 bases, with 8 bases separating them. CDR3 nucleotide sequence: TGTGCCAGCAGTTTACAGGGACTTAATGAAAAACTGTTTTTT. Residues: CASSLQGLNEKLFF.

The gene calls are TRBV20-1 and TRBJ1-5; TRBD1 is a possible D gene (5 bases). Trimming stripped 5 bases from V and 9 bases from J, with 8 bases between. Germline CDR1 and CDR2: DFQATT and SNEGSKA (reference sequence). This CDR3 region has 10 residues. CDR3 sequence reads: CSADSPPQHF. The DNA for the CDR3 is TGCAGTGCTGACAGCCCGCCCCAGCATTTT.

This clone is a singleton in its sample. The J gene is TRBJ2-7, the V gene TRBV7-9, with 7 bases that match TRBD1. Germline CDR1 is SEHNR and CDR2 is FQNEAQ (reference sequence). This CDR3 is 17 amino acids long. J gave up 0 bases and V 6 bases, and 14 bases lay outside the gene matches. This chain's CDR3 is CASRQEIDREISYEQYF. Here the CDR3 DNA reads TGTGCCAGCAGACAAGAGATAGACAGGGAAATCTCCTACGAGCAGTACTTC. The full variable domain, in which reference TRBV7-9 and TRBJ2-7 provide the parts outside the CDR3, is DTGVSQNPRHKITKRGQNVTFRCDPISEHNRLYWYRQTLGQGPEFLTYFQNEAQLEKSRLLSDRFSAERPKGSFSTLEIQRTEQGDSAMYLCASRQEIDREISYEQYFGPGTRLTVT.

CDR3: CASSPRWTDGYNEQFF. The CDR3 nucleotides read TGTGCCAGCAGCCCCCGGTGGACAGACGGCTACAATGAGCAGTTCTTC. The chain is built from TRBV11-3 and TRBJ2-1; tentatively, D is TRBD1 (6 bases). CDR1 is SGHNT, CDR2 YENEEA, per germline. Deletions cut 5 bases from V and 3 bases from J, with 17 bases between. The CDR3 has 16 residues.

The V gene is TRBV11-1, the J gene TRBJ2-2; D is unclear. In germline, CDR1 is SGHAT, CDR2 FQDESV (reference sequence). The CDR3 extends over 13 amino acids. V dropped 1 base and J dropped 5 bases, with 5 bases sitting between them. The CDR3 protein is CASSLDGTGELFF. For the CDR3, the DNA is TGTGCCAGCAGCTTAGACGGGACCGGGGAGCTGTTTTTT.

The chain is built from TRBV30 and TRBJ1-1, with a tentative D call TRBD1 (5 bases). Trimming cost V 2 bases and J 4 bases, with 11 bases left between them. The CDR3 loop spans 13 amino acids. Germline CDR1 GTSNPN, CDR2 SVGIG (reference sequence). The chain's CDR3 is CAWSRHGATEAFF. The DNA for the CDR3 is TGTGCCTGGAGTAGGCATGGGGCCACTGAAGCTTTCTTT.

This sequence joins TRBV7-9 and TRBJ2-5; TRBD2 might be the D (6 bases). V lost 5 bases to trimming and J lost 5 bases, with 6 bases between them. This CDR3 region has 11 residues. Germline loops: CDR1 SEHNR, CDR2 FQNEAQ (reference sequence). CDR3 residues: CASSRGETQYF. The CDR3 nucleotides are TGTGCCAGCAGCCGGGGGGAGACCCAGTACTTC.

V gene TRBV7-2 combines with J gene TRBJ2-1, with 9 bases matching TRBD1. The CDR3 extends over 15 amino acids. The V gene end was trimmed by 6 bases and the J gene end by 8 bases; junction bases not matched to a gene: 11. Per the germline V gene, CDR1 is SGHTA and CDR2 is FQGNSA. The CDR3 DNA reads TGTGCCAGCAGGTCGCCCGGAACAGGGGGCTATGAGCAGTTCTTC. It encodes CASRSPGTGGYEQFF.

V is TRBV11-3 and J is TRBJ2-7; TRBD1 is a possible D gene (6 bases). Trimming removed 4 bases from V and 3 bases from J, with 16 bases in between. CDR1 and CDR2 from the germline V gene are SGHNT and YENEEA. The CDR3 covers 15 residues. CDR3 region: CASSSRQAKGYEQYF. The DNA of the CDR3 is TGTGCCAGCAGCTCCAGACAGGCGAAGGGCTACGAGCAGTACTTC.

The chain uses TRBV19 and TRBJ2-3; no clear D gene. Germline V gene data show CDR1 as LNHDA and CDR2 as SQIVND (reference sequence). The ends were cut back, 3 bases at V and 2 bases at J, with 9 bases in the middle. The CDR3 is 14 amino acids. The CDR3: CASSILDLTDTQYF. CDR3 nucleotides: TGTGCCAGTAGTATCCTAGATCTCACAGATACGCAGTATTTT.

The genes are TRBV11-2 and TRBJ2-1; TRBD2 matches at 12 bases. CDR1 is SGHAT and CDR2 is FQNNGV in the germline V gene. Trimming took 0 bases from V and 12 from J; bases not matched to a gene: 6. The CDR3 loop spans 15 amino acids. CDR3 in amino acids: CASSLDPTSGRWQFF. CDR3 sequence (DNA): TGTGCCAGCAGCTTAGACCCAACTAGCGGGAGGTGGCAGTTCTTC.

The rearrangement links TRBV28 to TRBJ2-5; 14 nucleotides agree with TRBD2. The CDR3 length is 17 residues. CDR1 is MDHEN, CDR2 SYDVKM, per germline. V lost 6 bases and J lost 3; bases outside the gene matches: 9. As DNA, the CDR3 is TGTGCCAGCAGCCCTCCCGGACTAGCGGGGGGTAAAGAGACCCAGTACTTC. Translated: CASSPPGLAGGKETQYF.

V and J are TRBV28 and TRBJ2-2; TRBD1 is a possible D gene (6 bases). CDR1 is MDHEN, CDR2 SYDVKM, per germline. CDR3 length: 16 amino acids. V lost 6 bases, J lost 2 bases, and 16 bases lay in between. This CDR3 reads CASSRRRTANTGELFF. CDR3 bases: TGTGCCAGCAGCCGACGTAGGACAGCTAACACCGGGGAGCTGTTTTTT.

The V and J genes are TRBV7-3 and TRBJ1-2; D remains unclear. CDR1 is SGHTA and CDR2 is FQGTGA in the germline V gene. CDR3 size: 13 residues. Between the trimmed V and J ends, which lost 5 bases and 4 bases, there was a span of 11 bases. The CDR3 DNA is TGTGCCAGCAGCGTGACGACGGGCTATGGCTACACCTTC. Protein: CASSVTTGYGYTF.

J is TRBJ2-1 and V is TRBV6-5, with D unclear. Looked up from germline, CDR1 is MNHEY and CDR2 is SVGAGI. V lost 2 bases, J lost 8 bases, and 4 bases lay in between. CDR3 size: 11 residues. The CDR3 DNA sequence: TGTGCCAGCAGTTACCTCGATGAGCAGTTCTTC. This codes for CASSYLDEQFF.

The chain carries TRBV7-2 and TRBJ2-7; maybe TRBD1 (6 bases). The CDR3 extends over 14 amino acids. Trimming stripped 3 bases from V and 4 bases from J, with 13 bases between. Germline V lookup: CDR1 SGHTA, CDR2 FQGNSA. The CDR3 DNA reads TGTGCCAGCAGCTTGGGCAGGGGACCGTACGAGCAGTACTTC. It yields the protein CASSLGRGPYEQYF.

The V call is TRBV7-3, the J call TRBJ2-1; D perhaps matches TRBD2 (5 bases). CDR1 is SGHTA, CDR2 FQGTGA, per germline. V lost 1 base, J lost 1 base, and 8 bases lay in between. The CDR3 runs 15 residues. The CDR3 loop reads CASSLSGESYNEQFF. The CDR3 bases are TGTGCCAGCAGCTTAAGTGGGGAGTCCTACAATGAGCAGTTCTTC. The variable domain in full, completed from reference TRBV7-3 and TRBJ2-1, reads GAGVSQTPSNKVTEKGKYVELRCDPISGHTALYWYRQSLGQGPEFLIYFQGTGAADDSGLPNDRFFAVRPEGSVSTLKIQRTERGDSAVYLCASSLSGESYNEQFFGPGTRLTVL.

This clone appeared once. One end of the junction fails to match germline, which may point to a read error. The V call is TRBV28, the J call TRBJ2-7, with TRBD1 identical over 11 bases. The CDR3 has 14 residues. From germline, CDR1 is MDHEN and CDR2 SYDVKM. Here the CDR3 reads CASSIPGQGVPRGF. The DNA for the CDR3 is TGTGCCAGCAGTATTCCGGGACAGGGGGTCCCCCGGGGCTTC.

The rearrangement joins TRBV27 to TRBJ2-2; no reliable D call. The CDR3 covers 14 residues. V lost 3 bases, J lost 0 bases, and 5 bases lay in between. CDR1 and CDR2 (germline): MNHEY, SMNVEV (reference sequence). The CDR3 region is CASSLPANTGELFF. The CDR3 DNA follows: TGTGCCAGCAGTTTGCCAGCGAACACCGGGGAGCTGTTTTTT.